The sequence of this T cell receptor beta chain was determined in a study of cytomegalovirus exposure and HLA in healthy donors (dated by TCRdb to 2017 to 2019). Study-level background: An earlier analysis of several hundred of the donors reported 276 Gb of sequence data and 90 million to 120 million unique TCR beta sequences obtained from 180 million or so T cells. A later analysis re-analyzed previously published TCR beta repertoires from 500 to 700 donors and added high-resolution HLA genotyping to study TCR occurrence patterns. Roughly 300 gigabases of sequencing data and around 85 million unique TCR sequences made up an early release that covered approximately 700 HLA-typed donors. The study used immunosequencing to profile the T cell repertoires of some 600 subjects and linked those repertoires to cytomegalovirus serostatus. Of the 350 to 450 genotyped donors, around 81% fell in the genetic ancestry cluster associated with self-reported Caucasian donors. Typing coverage varied by locus: roughly 629-640 donors for A, B, C, DRB1 and DQB1; about 520 for DQA1; approximately 610 for DPA1; more than 450 for DPB1. On average, 235,054 unique TCR beta nucleotide sequences were sequenced per donor among a few hundred genotyped donors of the cohort, with approximately 18% of those sequences being non-productive. All discovery cohort repertoires had been generated using a single sequencing platform. High-throughput TCR immunosequencing, statistical association of individual TCRs with disease status, and machine learning were combined to predict cytomegalovirus infection status. Several DR-DQ haplotypes were treated as single units for association and clustering because of strong linkage in the cohort. In the later analysis, no new phenotypic data were used to find candidate immune exposures; instead, reliance was placed on TCR beta sequences and their occurrence across donors. HLA typing covered class I and class II loci at four-digit resolution. Donor age, sex, ethnicity and CMV serostatus were compiled alongside the repertoire data. Along with the approximately 700-subject first cohort, a separate validation cohort of 120 different subjects was used. To decide whether each TCR beta V gene segment behaved as functional or pseudogenic, an earlier analysis of approximately 620 of the donors relied on high-throughput TCR beta sequencing. A later genetic analysis took genome-wide SNP genotypes for about 55% of the roughly 670 donors and used that subset as a discovery cohort. The study was designed to test whether signatures of past pathogen exposure could be identified by cataloging public T cell receptors.

The cohort comprised fewer than 750 healthy bone marrow donors. Cohort members were all nominally healthy when sampled, although unrecorded immune exposures were likely present. The donor was CMV seropositive and belonged to the group of a few hundred seropositive cohort members. Every donor gave a peripheral blood sample, and the peripheral blood mononuclear cells from that sample were used for TCR beta sequencing. The Qiagen DNeasy Blood Extraction Kit was used to extract genomic DNA from the blood cell samples. Libraries came from the immunoSEQ multiplex PCR assay. For the multiplex PCR, a mixture combining 60 forward primers for TCR Vbeta segments and 13 reverse primers for TCR Jbeta segments was used. The CDR3 region of rearranged TCR beta genes was amplified from genomic DNA with a multiplex PCR assay. The amplified TCR beta libraries were sequenced on the Illumina HiSeq System as 87-base-pair reads. The study's own analysis went as follows. A later analysis counted around 72 million unique TCR beta chains across the 700 or so repertoires, and around 9.9 million of these chains were shared by at least two donors. To remove PCR and sequencing errors, raw reads were error-corrected and collapsed into unique sequences using a nearest-neighbor algorithm that merged closely related sequences. Alignment of CDR3 sequences to IMGT reference sequences was used to assign V, D and J gene segments. For a sequence to be retained, a match of at least six nucleotides was required to both a V gene segment and a J gene segment. Rearrangements were classified as productive when the CDR3 lacked stop codons and remained in frame with V and J, and all other rearrangements were classified as non-productive. Following IMGT convention, CDR3 was defined as the stretch from the second conserved V-encoded cysteine up to the conserved J-encoded phenylalanine. In an earlier analysis of approximately 500 of the donors, sequences lacking an unambiguous match to a single V gene segment were excluded. An earlier analysis of just under 600 of the donors called V segments functional above 56.7% productive rearrangements and segregating when the between-donor standard deviation exceeded 5%. To diagnose cytomegalovirus status from the catalog of TCR beta chain sequences, a statistical classification framework was built. V and J gene assignment, in a later analysis, came from comparing TCR nucleotide sequences with IMGT/GENE-DB human TR gene sequences. A later analysis assigned CDR3 sequences and most-parsimonious VDJ recombination scenarios with the TCRdist pipeline. In a later analysis, every TCR beta chain was defined by the combination of its CDR3 amino acid sequence and its V-gene family, and reads without a unique V-gene family were dropped. A later analysis removed 550 to 700 highly shared, low-generation-probability nucleotide sequences to deal with suspected cross-contamination and a sequencing artifact. In a later analysis, a clonal expansion index for each public chain was calculated from normalized within-repertoire ranks of inferred template counts. In a later analysis, generation probabilities were computed using a VDJ recombination model fitted to out-of-frame rearrangements, and the results were checked against IGoR. Hypergeometric tests were used in a later analysis to score TCR-TCR, TCR-HLA and TCR-CMV co-occurrence, with a repertoire-size bias correction applied to the TCR pairs. To estimate false discovery rates, a later analysis permuted the HLA or CMV assignments 20 times. In a later analysis, co-occurring TCRs were grouped using DBSCAN, and TCRdist sequence similarity was added for clustering within HLA-allele-positive subsets. Repertoires with fewer than 30,000 or more than 120,000 public chains were left out of co-occurrence clustering, as were a few repertoires with anomalous nucleotide sharing. TCRdb retrieved this table from immuneACCESS and kept in-frame rearrangements only. Not all clones are present; in checked studies, unresolved V genes account for under half, and no reason is known for the remainder. V and J calls and clone size are given by that table; D and trimming were obtained from the DNA. The sample data list 150,000 to 200,000 clones, and 78% of these were observed just once. The top ten hold around 5.9% of the sample.

Results and caveats for the whole study, not just this receptor: The study listed 150 to 200 TCR beta chains as associated with cytomegalovirus. The authors suggested that the approach could potentially be extended to other disease states and immunological phenotypes. Linkage disequilibrium might explain the correlated functional status among segregating V segments, but an unknown experimental factor could not be ruled out. In a later analysis, most CMV-associated TCR beta chains were found to appear HLA-restricted, with HLA associations seemingly driven largely by CMV exposure. An earlier analysis of approximately 500 of the donors showed that most TCR beta V segments appeared in productive rearrangements either about 87% or about 30% of the time, which broadly matched IMGT annotations. The cohort was sequenced for TCR beta chains only, and without alpha or paired-chain data the features that could be detected were limited. Assigning TCR associations to individual alleles was difficult when HLA alleles, especially DR and DQ, strongly co-occurred. CMV serostatus was the only immune exposure information available for the cohort. In vitro tests confirmed that three of the cytomegalovirus-associated TCR beta chains recognize cytomegalovirus antigens. Across donors, most TCR sequences were observed very rarely, whereas some public TCRs were present in many individuals. A further reported finding was that TCR beta sequences accurately predicted the HLA-A and HLA-B alleles for most subjects in the first cohort. Presence/absence analyses assumed roughly uniform sequencing depth across donors, an assumption that may not hold. A later analysis associated some 17,000 TCR beta sequences with specific HLA alleles at a false discovery rate of 0.05. Because HLA typing was unavailable for some donors at each locus, only the typed subset was used in association tests. In a later analysis, TCR association rates were found to vary across HLA loci, with the most associated TCRs seen for DRB1 alleles and the fewest for HLA-C alleles. V-gene and J-gene trimming of TCR beta chains was associated with a missense DCLRE1C variant in a later genetic analysis, and the association was replicated in an independent cohort. Because counts were too low, some 17 rarely observed V segments, including chromosome 9 orphons, were excluded from the earlier analysis of about 500 of the donors. According to a later genetic analysis, donors in an Asian-associated ancestry cluster had fewer N-insertions in productive TCRs than the approximately 610-donor mean. The classifier was reported to diagnose cytomegalovirus status with high specificity and sensitivity in both the original and validation cohorts. Compared with equally common non-associated chains, HLA-associated TCR beta chains in a later analysis were more clonally expanded and had lower generation probabilities. A cluster of highly shared sequence variants was judged likely to represent a technical artifact of the sequencing pipeline. In a later analysis, several top co-occurrence clusters were reported to appear linked to parvovirus B19, influenza, CMV and Epstein-Barr virus.

Concerning this clone itself: What this receptor recognizes is not known. Qualities for individual bases were not recorded, and no much larger clone is one base off.

Sequencing was done on a sample of PBMCs. This clonotype was obtained from a woman in her twenties or thirties in good health and CMV-seropositive.

The DNA is as follows: TGTGCCAGCACCGTCGGGTTGGGGGGGACCCAGTACTTC. It encodes CASTVGLGGTQYF. The sequence is built from TRBV2 and TRBJ2-5; matching of 6 bases hints at TRBD2 as the D gene. The CDR3 goes from the cysteine to the phenylalanine over 13 residues. Only the CDR3 DNA stays, 39 bases, in frame from base 1. V is cut by 7 bases and J by 7 bases, and the space between the germline ends is 16 bases. CDR1 is given as SNHLY and CDR2 as FYNNEI, both from the germline V gene.